A selection of T cell receptor beta chains follows, all from one sample in a study of shared clonotypes between healthy human individuals. The repertoire was sequenced with immunoSEQ multiplex PCR; TCRdb's copy has only in-frame clones and lacks some. The sample has around 2.1 million clones, under 95% seen once. The sequenced sample was naive CD8+ T cells from PBMCs. Every receptor here comes from a man aged 18 to 29 in good health. Some clones in this sample may be carry-over from other donors' samples. The CDR3 runs from the conserved cysteine through the conserved F or W. Only some rows state a clone size, as once, few, many or a class for expanded clones.

CDR3 length,J gene,V gene,clone size,CDR3 protein
14,TRBJ2-7,TRBV6-5,-,CASSPTSWVYEQYF
15,TRBJ2-7,TRBV9,once,CASSVGGTGAYEQYF
15,TRBJ1-5,TRBV19,-,CASSILLGADQPQHF
14,TRBJ2-5,TRBV11-3,-,CASSPRTGDETQYF
14,TRBJ1-2,TRBV27,-,CASSARDRGPGYTF
13,TRBJ2-7,TRBV9,-,CASSAGGSYEQYF
18,TRBJ2-2,TRBV7-8,-,CASSSPPGRGTNTGELFF
13,TRBJ1-1,TRBV28,-,CASSFLQGDEAFF
13,TRBJ1-1,TRBV9,few,CASSAFSGGSAFF
13,TRBJ1-2,TRBV7-9,few,CASSFPLPYGYTF
14,TRBJ2-1,TRBV7-2,-,CASSRLLRGGRYFF
14,TRBJ2-7,TRBV9,-,CASSTSGLSYEQYF
19,TRBJ2-1,TRBV7-9,-,CASSFSRGPGAGSYNEQFF
17,TRBJ2-7,TRBV5-1,-,CASSWGVWRESSYEQYF